This TCR beta chain stems from a study of cytomegalovirus exposure and HLA in healthy donors. Looking at the study overall: Early released data comprised around 79 million unique TCRs from HLA-typed donors. Study results and caveats: In a later analysis, productive TCRs from donors in an Asian-associated ancestry cluster reportedly carried fewer N-insertions than the cohort mean. Testing in vitro showed three CMV-associated chains specific for CMV antigens. Rare TCR sequences predominated, though certain public TCRs were found in many donors.

The PCR employed 60 Vbeta primers together with 13 Jbeta primers. Libraries were prepared by immunoSEQ multiplex PCR; TCRdb keeps only in-frame clonotypes and omits some of them. The sample lists 99,000 or so clones, approximately 80% seen once, with 1% to 1.5% in the top ten. About this clone: The antigen is undetermined.

Sequenced sample: PBMCs. The sequence derives from a man aged 30 to 39 in good health and CMV-seronegative.

Written as DNA, the CDR3 is TGTGCCAGCAGCGAGGCTAGCGGGTCCTACGAGCAGTACTTC. Its translation: CASSEASGSYEQYF. The genes are TRBV9 and TRBJ2-7; 8 nucleotides agree with TRBD2. The germline CDR1 and CDR2 sequences are SGDLS and YYNGEE. The junction had 3 bases not matched to a gene; V was cut back by 3 bases and J by 1 base. The length of the CDR3 is 14 residues.